The source of this T cell receptor beta chain is a study of T cells in Graves' hyperthyroidism and ophthalmopathy. The patients, who ranged from 18 to 65 in age, presented with newly diagnosed hyperthyroidism lasting under 2 months. Trimming took 4 bases from V and 3 from J; bases not matched to a gene: 10. The CDR3 has 16 amino acids. From germline, CDR1 is KGHDR and CDR2 SFDVKD. Amplified TCR beta CDR3 regions derived from RNA transcripts. The HTBI primer set served for first-round RT-PCR of the TCR CDR3. TCRdb reprocessed the multiplex PCR reads via MiXCR and lists one record per CDR3 protein. This sample yields almost 600,000 distinct CDR3 sequences, of which about half are seen a single time; around 7.7% belongs to the top ten. This clonotype was picked up many times.

The chain recombines TRBV24-1 with TRBJ1-2, with 7 bases identical to TRBD1. The clonotype originates from a woman in her late teens or twenties with Graves' hyperthyroidism. Sequencing was carried out using peripheral blood or thyroid tissue (not recorded which). The CDR3 here is CATSERNGQEDYGYTF. The DNA for the CDR3 is TGTGCCACCAGTGAACGAAACGGACAGGAGGACTATGGCTACACCTTC.